This TCR beta chain was retrieved from a study of T cell responses to AZD1222 COVID-19 vaccine (dated by TCRdb to the early 2020s). At the level of the whole study: AZD1222 recipients given second doses at about 4 weeks or at about 12 weeks were pooled, since spike-specific TCR depth and breadth were not found to differ between the two schedules. Trial participants were enrolled by age into subgroups of 18-55, 56-69 and 70-plus years, and about 150, 27 and 61 TCR-sequenced participants, respectively, were included in these subgroups. A total of 233 trial participants underwent TCR sequencing, of whom some 210 received two doses of AZD1222 and about 25 received two doses of the MenACWY control vaccine.

This clone occurred a few times. Its antigen is still unknown. Base qualities are not at hand, and no much larger clone is one base apart. V is pared back by 7 bases and J by 5 bases, with 14 bases lying between the germline termini. From a lookup of the germline V gene, CDR1 and CDR2 are MDHEN and SYDVKM. From its cysteine to its phenylalanine, the CDR3 spans 13 amino acids. Only the CDR3 portion is preserved as DNA: 39 bases, with reading frame beginning at the first base. The CDR3 regions of human TCRbeta chains were subjected to immunosequencing. For the original study's pipeline: TCRs in the repertoires were matched against a reference library of SARS-CoV-2-specific TCRs that had been generated with the MIRA antigen-specificity platform. Breadth was defined as the fraction of unique TCRs that were SARS-CoV-2-associated. Depth was defined as the fraction of total T cells that were SARS-CoV-2-associated. Using the MIRA data, each spike-specific TCR was mapped to the spike region that the TCR reacts to and placed in a CD4 or CD8 class. Log10-transformed breadth and depth values were compared by one-way ANOVA with Sidak's multiple comparisons tests. The clones in this table, taken by TCRdb from immuneACCESS, are in-frame only. Not every clone is retained; where verified, under half of the shortfall comes from an unresolved V gene, and the cause of the rest is unknown. D and trimming come from the DNA, and the V and J calls and clone size come from that table. This sample holds approximately 150,000 clones; roughly 92% were observed only once. The top ten clonotypes cover 1.5% to 2% of the sample.

In the paper's terms, the time point label means: baseline before first vaccination. Samples from vaccinated people were obtained from the UK trials COV001 and COV002, which included a single-blind randomized controlled phase 2/3 trial of AZD1222 (ChAdOx1 nCoV-19) in healthy adults. For TCRbeta chain sequencing, PBMC samples from trial participants were taken at day 0 and at day 28 after the second dose. Study-level results and caveats: No day 14 peak-response samples were available, so repertoires were characterized only after the peak T cell response. The whole spike protein was spanned by vaccine-associated CD4 TCRs, and dominant responses were seen in regions 160-218 and 743-854. Conclusions about previously exposed vaccinees are limited, since just a handful of AZD1222 recipients were seropositive for SARS-CoV-2 at baseline. Participants were mostly white British, with more females than males. The authors suggested clonal diversity may have been underestimated. A significant rise in spike-specific TCR breadth and depth was observed after two AZD1222 doses relative to day 0 and relative to MenACWY recipients. The 56-69-year group was small, and its depth increase did not reach significance, likely because of low power. Epitopes outside the regions mutated in the B.1.351 and B.1.1.7 variants were reportedly recognized by nearly half of the unique spike-specific TCRs.

This receptor was identified in an adult in good health. The sample was peripheral blood, taken on day 0 of AZD1222 vaccination. The chain is assembled from TRBV28 and TRBJ1-1, with TRBD1 tentatively as D gene (5 bases match). The CDR3 region reads CASNRGFTTEAFF. The DNA sequence follows: TGTGCCAGCAACCGGGGCTTCACGACTGAAGCTTTCTTT.